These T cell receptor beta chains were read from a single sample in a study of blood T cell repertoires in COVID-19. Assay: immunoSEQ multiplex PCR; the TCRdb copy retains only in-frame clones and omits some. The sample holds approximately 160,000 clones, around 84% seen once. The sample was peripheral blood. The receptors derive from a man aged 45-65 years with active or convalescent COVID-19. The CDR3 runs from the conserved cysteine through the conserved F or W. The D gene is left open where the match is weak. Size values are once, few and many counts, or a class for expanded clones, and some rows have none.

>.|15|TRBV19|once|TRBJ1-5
CASSITGGFNQPQHF
TGTGCCAGTAGTATTACGGGGGGCTTCAATCAGCCCCAGCATTTT
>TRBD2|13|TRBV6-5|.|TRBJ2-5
CASSSGEGRTQYF
TGTGCCAGCAGCTCTGGGGAGGGGCGGACCCAGTACTTC
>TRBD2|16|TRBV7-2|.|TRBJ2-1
CASSLVSRGGLNEQFF
TGTGCCAGCAGCTTAGTATCGCGGGGGGGCCTGAATGAGCAGTTCTTC
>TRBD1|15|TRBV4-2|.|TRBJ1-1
CASSQNRGRGTEAFF
TGTGCCAGCAGCCAAAACAGGGGGCGAGGCACTGAAGCTTTCTTT
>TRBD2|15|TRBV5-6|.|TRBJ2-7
CASSPGASGSYEQYF
TGTGCCAGCAGCCCCGGGGCTAGCGGGAGCTACGAGCAGTACTTC
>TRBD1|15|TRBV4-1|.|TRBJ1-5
CASSHSGGSNQPQHF
TGCGCCAGCAGCCACTCAGGGGGGTCAAATCAGCCCCAGCATTTT
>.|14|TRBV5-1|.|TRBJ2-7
CASSPDSRSYEQYF
TGCGCCAGCAGCCCCGACTCCCGCTCCTACGAGCAGTACTTC
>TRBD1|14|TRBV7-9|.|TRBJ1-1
CASSVQGADTEAFF
TGTGCCAGCAGCGTACAGGGGGCTGATACTGAAGCTTTCTTT
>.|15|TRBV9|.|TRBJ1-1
CASSVESGAYTEAFF
TGTGCCAGCAGCGTAGAATCAGGGGCCTACACTGAAGCTTTCTTT
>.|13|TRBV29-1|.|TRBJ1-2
CSVDGSRAYGYTF
TGCAGCGTTGATGGGAGTAGAGCCTATGGCTACACCTTC
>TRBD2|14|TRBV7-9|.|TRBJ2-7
CASFSSGSSYEQYF
TGTGCCAGCTTTTCTAGCGGATCGTCCTACGAGCAGTACTTC
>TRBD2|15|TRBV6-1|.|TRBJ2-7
CASSEAPRGAYEQYF
TGTGCCAGCAGTGAAGCCCCACGGGGGGCCTACGAGCAGTACTTC
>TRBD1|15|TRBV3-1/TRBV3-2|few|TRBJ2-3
CASRPQGVSTDTQYF
TGTGCCAGCAGACCACAGGGGGTAAGCACAGATACGCAGTATTTT
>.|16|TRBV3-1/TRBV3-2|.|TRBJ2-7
CASSQASGQDSYEQYF
TGTGCCAGCAGCCAAGCATCCGGCCAGGACTCCTACGAGCAGTACTTC
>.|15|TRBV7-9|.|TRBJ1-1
CASSLATGGNTEAFF
TGTGCCAGCAGCTTAGCGACAGGAGGTAACACTGAAGCTTTCTTT
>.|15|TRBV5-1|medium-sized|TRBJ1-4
CASSLNLIGDEKLFF
TGCGCCAGCAGCTTGAATTTGATCGGGGATGAAAAACTGTTTTTT
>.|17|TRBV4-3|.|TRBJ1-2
CASSQAPVHHREGGYTF
TGCGCCAGCAGCCAAGCACCCGTTCACCACCGGGAGGGTGGCTACACCTTC
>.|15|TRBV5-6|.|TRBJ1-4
CASSLAEGVGEKLFF
TGTGCCAGCAGCTTGGCCGAAGGGGTCGGTGAAAAACTGTTTTTT
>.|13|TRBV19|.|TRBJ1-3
CASSIEIGNTIYF
TGTGCCAGTAGTATTGAGATTGGAAACACCATATATTTT
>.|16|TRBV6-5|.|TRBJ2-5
CASSYSNRGAEETQYF
TGTGCCAGCAGTTACTCGAATCGGGGGGCGGAGGAGACCCAGTACTTC